The following is a T cell receptor (beta chain) sequence with its context. Germline V gene data show CDR1 as LGHNA and CDR2 as YSLEER. The length of the CDR3 is 15 residues. Between the trimmed V and J ends, which lost 2 bases and 7 bases, there was a span of 15 bases. These data originate in a study of CD8 T cells in Susac syndrome. RNA totalling about 0.5 to 1 ug underwent reverse transcription with random hexamers. Via MiXCR, TCRdb re-called the immunoSEQ multiplex PCR reads, giving one row per CDR3 protein. The sample includes over 95,000 distinct CDR3 sequences, roughly 92% of them seen just once.

The V call is TRBV4-3, the J call TRBJ1-5; weak D call: TRBD1 (5 bases). Sequenced sample: CD8+ T cells from PBMCs. The sequence derives from a human donor in good health. This CDR3 is CASSQRVGGRQPQHF. In DNA form, the CDR3 reads TGCGCCAGCAGCCAAAGGGTGGGGGGGAGGCAGCCCCAGCATTTT.